This T cell receptor beta chain emerged from a study of cytomegalovirus exposure and HLA in healthy donors. Whole-study results and caveats: Researchers catalogued 164 TCR beta chains as cytomegalovirus-associated. Usually a TCR sequence was rare, but some public TCRs were found in many donors. Subsequent analysis of the approximately 110 validation repertoires found a tendency for first-cohort TCR clusters to co-occur.

A remark on this clone: Its antigen is undetermined.

Here immunoSEQ multiplex PCR was the method, and the copy in TCRdb shows in-frame clones only, minus some. The sample yields around 250,000 clones, about 90% seen once. The CDR3 is 17 residues long. V lost 1 base and J lost 5; bases outside the gene matches: 13. Germline V CDR1 and CDR2: SGHDT, YYEEEE. The chain has TRBV5-6 and TRBJ1-2; 8 bases are a match to TRBD1. Material: PBMCs. The receptor was isolated from a woman younger than 35 in good health and CMV-seronegative. The CDR3 nucleotides read TGTGCCAGCAGCTTGTTGTCGGGACAGGTCTTGGAGTATGGCTACACCTTC. It specifies CASSLLSGQVLEYGYTF.